This T cell receptor beta chain was found in a study of T cell repertoires in cytomegalovirus infection. Study summary: Shared public TCR beta signatures pointed to both CMV infection and a matching HLA type.

On this clonotype: The antigen remains undetermined.

General study results and limits: What dominated the ex vivo response were HLA-C-restricted CMV-specific TCR beta clonotypes.

TCRdb reanalysed the reads using MiXCR and keeps one entry per CDR3 protein. The sample includes about 89,000 distinct CDR3 sequences, around 28% of them seen just once. Trimming shortened V by 5 bases and J by 5 bases, and 12 bases separated the two germline ends. CDR3 length: 13 amino acids. Germline V CDR1 and CDR2: MNHEY, SVGAGI. The sequencing here drew on CD8+ T cells from cultured PBMCs, taken from culture after CMV antigen stimulation. The TCR originated in a human donor in good health (CMV status not recorded). Some clones in this sample may be carry-over from other donors' samples. The V and J genes are TRBV6-5 and TRBJ2-5; D might be TRBD1 or TRBD2, each matching 5 bases. CDR3: CASSRDGGETQYF. The CDR3 DNA sequence: TGTGCCAGCAGTCGGGACGGCGGGGAGACCCAGTACTTC.